The source of this T cell receptor beta chain is a study of beta chain features in type 1 diabetes. Study summary: Patient and healthy donor groups were alike in age, gender and cell yields. Whole-study findings and limits: Type 1 diabetes patients had moderately but significantly shorter TCRB CDR3s in all four CD4+ subsets. In these data, an HLA type influence on TCRB rearrangement remained unresolved.

Purities in excess of 95% were seen in all sorted populations. Reverse transcribing all isolated RNA meant expressed TCRB transcripts were sequenced. The assay was immunoSEQ multiplex PCR, and TCRdb's table has in-frame clones only and misses some. The sample contains a few hundred thousand clones, approximately 25% of which appear only once. This clone appeared a few times. Its antigen is still unknown. The V end was cut by 4 bases, the J end by 5 bases, with 14 bases between. Germline V gives CDR1 SGHDN, CDR2 FVKESK. This CDR3 region has 14 residues. This chain joins TRBV14 and TRBJ1-1; D call uncertain. The sample taken for sequencing was naive CD4+ T cells from blood. The receptor was derived from a young woman with type 1 diabetes. This CDR3 is CASSLILPRTEAFF. The DNA of the CDR3 is TGTGCCAGCAGCCTAATCCTCCCTCGGACTGAAGCTTTCTTT.